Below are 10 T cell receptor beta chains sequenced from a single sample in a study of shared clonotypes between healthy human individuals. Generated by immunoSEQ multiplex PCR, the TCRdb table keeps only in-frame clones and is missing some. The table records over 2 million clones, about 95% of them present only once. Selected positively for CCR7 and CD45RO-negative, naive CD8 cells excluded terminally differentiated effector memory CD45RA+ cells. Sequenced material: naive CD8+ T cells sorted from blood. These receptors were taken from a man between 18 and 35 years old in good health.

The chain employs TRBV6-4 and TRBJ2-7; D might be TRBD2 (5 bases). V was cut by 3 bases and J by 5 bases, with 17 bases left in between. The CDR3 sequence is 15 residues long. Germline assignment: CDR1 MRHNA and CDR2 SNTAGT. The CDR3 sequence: CASSEEETDGDEQYF. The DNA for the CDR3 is TGTGCCAGCAGTGAGGAGGAGACTGACGGGGACGAGCAGTACTTC.

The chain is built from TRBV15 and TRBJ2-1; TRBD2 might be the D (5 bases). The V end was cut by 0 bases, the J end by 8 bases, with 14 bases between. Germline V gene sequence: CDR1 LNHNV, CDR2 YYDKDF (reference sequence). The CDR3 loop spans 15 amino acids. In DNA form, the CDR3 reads TGTGCCACCAGCAGAGAAGATAACCGGCGGGATGAGCAGTTCTTC. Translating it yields CATSREDNRRDEQFF.

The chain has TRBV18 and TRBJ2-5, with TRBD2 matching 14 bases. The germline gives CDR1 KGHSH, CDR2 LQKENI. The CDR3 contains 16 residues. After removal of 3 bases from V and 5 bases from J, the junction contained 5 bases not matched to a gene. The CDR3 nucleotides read TGTGCCAGCTCACCCCCGGGACTAGCGGGGGTGGAGACCCAGTACTTC. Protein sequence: CASSPPGLAGVETQYF.

The CDR3 DNA reads TGCAGCGTTGTGTTAGGGGGAGGGCCGAAAAACATTCAGTACTTC. Amino acids: CSVVLGGGPKNIQYF. The genes are TRBV29-1 and TRBJ2-4, with D possibly matching TRBD2 (7 bases). Germline CDR1 SQVTM, CDR2 ANQGSEA. The CDR3 spans 15 residues. V was trimmed by 4 bases and J by 4 bases, leaving 17 bases between them.

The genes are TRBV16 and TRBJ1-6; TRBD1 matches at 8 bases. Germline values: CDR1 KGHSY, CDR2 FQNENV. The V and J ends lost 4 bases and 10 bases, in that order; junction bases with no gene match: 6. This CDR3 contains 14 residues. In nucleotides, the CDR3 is TGTGCCAGCAGCCCCGGACAGGGCAGATCACCCCTCCACTTT. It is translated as CASSPGQGRSPLHF.

CDR3 in DNA: TGTGCCAGCAGTGATACAGGCTACGAGCAGTACTTC. Protein: CASSDTGYEQYF. The chain combines TRBV6-1 with TRBJ2-7; a weak D match, TRBD1 (5 bases). V was clipped by 3 bases and J by 3 bases, with 6 bases between them. This CDR3 comprises 12 residues. The germline gives CDR1 MNHNS, CDR2 SASEGT.

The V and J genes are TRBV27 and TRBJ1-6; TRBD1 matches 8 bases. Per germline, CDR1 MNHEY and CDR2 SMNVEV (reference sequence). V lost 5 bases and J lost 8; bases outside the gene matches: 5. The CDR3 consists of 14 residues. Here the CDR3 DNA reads TGTGCCAGCAGTATAACAGGGGGGGATTCACCCCTCCACTTT. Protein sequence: CASSITGGDSPLHF.

CDR3: CASSIKVASYEQYF. CDR3 coding DNA: TGTGCCAGTAGTATAAAGGTCGCCTCCTACGAGCAGTACTTC. The chain links TRBV19 to TRBJ2-7; D uncertain. Trimming took off 2 bases at V and 0 bases at J, with 8 bases between the two ends. Germline assignment: CDR1 LNHDA and CDR2 SQIVND (reference sequence). The CDR3 length is 14 residues.

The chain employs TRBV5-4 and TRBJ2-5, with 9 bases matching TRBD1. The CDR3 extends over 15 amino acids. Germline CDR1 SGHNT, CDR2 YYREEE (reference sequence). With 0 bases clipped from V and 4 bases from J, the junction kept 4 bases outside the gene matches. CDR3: CASSLVGTGIETQYF. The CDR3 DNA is TGTGCCAGCAGCTTGGTTGGGACAGGGATAGAGACCCAGTACTTC.

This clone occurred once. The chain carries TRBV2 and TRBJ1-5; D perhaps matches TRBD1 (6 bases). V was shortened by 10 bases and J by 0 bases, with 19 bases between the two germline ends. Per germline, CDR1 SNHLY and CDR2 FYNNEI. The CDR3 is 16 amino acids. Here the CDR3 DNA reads TGTGCCACCCAACAGGGTGGAGGGTTTAGCAATCAGCCCCAGCATTTT. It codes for CATQQGGGFSNQPQHF.